The source of this TCR beta chain is a study of cytomegalovirus exposure and HLA in healthy donors. Across the study: About 180 million T cells yielded roughly 120 million unique TCR beta sequences, as an earlier analysis found.

Study-level results: With later analysis, a missense DCLRE1C variant became linked to TCR beta V- and J-gene trimming. Altogether, some 170 TCR beta chains were recorded as cytomegalovirus-associated.

PCR was performed using 60 Vbeta and 13 Jbeta primers. Profiling relied on immunoSEQ multiplex PCR, and the TCRdb table lists in-frame clones only, not all of them. Here the sample spans tens of thousands of clones, 55% to 75% being singletons. A remark on this clone: Its antigen is not identified.

CDR1 and CDR2 (germline): GTSNPN, SVGIG (reference sequence). V was cut by 2 bases and J by 7 bases, with 8 bases left in between. The CDR3 length is 11 residues. The specimen was PBMCs. This rearrangement joins TRBV30 to TRBJ1-2; D not resolved. This receptor was taken from a man aged 30 to 45 in good health and CMV-seropositive. The CDR3 sequence is CAWSPGAGYTF. CDR3 in DNA: TGTGCCTGGAGTCCCGGTGCTGGCTACACCTTC.